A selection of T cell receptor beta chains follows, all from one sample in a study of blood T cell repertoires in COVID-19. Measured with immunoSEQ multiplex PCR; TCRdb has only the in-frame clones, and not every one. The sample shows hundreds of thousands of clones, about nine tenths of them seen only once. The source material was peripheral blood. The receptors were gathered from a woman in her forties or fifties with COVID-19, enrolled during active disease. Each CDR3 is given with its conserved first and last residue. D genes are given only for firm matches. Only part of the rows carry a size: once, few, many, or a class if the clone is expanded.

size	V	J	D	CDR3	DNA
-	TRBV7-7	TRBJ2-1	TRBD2	CASSPVTSGSPRGNEQFF	TGTGCCAGCAGTCCTGTGACTAGCGGGAGTCCCCGGGGCAATGAGCAGTTCTTC
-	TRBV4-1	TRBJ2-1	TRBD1	CASSQGGQGAFNEQFF	TGCGCCAGCAGCCAAGGCGGCCAGGGGGCTTTCAATGAGCAGTTCTTC
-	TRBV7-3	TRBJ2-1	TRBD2	CASSPLRAGGYNEQFF	TGTGCCAGCAGTCCCCTCCGAGCGGGGGGTTACAATGAGCAGTTCTTC
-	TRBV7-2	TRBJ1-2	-	CASSTDRYGYTF	TGTGCCAGCAGCACGGACAGATATGGCTACACCTTC
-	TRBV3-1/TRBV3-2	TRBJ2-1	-	CASSLLNEQFF	TGTGCCAGCAGCCTCCTTAATGAGCAGTTCTTC
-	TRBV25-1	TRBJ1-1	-	CASGGFAEAFF	TGTGCCTCGGGGGGTTTCGCTGAAGCTTTCTTT
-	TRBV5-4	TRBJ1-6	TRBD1	CASSFGRGQNNSPLHF	TGTGCCAGCAGCTTCGGAAGGGGGCAAAATAATTCACCCCTCCACTTT
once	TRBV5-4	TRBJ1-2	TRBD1	CASSSRDRGNYGYTF	TGTGCCAGCAGCTCTCGGGACAGGGGTAACTATGGCTACACCTTC
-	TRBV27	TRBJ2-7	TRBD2	CASSWTSGSYEQYF	TGTGCCAGCAGTTGGACTAGCGGCTCCTACGAGCAGTACTTC
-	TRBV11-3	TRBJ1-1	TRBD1	CASSSGTVNTEAFF	TGTGCCAGCAGCTCAGGGACAGTAAACACTGAAGCTTTCTTT
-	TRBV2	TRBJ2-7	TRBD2	CASSGLAGDEVQYF	TGTGCCAGCAGTGGACTAGCGGGAGACGAAGTGCAGTACTTC
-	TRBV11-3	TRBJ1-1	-	CASSRTNTEAFF	TGTGCCAGCAGCCGGACAAACACTGAAGCTTTCTTT
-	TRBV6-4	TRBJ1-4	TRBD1	CASSRQGRDEKLFF	TGTGCCAGCAGCCGACAGGGGAGGGATGAAAAACTGTTTTTT
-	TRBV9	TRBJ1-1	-	CASPRREGANENTEAFF	TGTGCCAGCCCCCGGAGAGAGGGCGCGAACGAGAACACTGAAGCTTTCTTT
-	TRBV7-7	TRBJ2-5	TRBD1	CASSSTGRKETQYF	TGTGCTAGCAGCTCGACAGGGAGAAAAGAGACCCAGTACTTC
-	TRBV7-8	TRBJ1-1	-	CASSPQRTRGISSTEAFF	TGTGCCAGCAGCCCTCAAAGGACAAGGGGTATATCGAGCACTGAAGCTTTCTTT
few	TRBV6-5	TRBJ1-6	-	CASMGAGRSNSPLHF	TGTGCCAGCATGGGGGCTGGGCGGAGTAATTCACCCCTCCACTTT
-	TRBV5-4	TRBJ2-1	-	CASSLQTGSFNEQFF	TGTGCCAGCAGCCTCCAGACAGGCTCCTTCAATGAGCAGTTCTTC
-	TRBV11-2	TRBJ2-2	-	CASSFMAPGELFF	TGTGCCAGCAGCTTTATGGCCCCCGGGGAGCTGTTTTTT
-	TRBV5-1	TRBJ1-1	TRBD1	CASSGGQSNTEAFF	TGCGCCAGCAGCGGGGGACAGTCGAACACTGAAGCTTTCTTT
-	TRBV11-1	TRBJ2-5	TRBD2	CASSPSTSVETQYF	TGTGCCAGCAGCCCCTCGACTAGCGTCGAGACCCAGTACTTC
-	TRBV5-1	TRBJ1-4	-	CASSLRGRENEKLFF	TGCGCCAGCAGCTTGCGCGGCAGAGAAAATGAAAAACTGTTTTTT
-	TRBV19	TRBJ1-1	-	CASSAAGGNTEAFF	TGTGCCAGTAGTGCCGCGGGGGGGAACACTGAAGCTTTCTTT
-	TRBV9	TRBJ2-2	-	CASSVEQVNTGELFF	TGTGCCAGCAGCGTAGAGCAGGTCAACACCGGGGAGCTGTTTTTT
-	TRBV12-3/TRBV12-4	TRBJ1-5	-	CASSSQGNQPQHF	TGTGCCAGCAGTTCACAGGGTAATCAGCCCCAGCATTTT
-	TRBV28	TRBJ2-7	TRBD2	CASSFRGEYEQYF	TGTGCCAGCAGTTTCCGGGGGGAATACGAGCAGTACTTC
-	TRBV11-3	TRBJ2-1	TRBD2	CASSFTGLAGVGYNEQFF	TGTGCCAGCAGCTTCACGGGACTAGCGGGAGTGGGCTACAATGAGCAGTTCTTC